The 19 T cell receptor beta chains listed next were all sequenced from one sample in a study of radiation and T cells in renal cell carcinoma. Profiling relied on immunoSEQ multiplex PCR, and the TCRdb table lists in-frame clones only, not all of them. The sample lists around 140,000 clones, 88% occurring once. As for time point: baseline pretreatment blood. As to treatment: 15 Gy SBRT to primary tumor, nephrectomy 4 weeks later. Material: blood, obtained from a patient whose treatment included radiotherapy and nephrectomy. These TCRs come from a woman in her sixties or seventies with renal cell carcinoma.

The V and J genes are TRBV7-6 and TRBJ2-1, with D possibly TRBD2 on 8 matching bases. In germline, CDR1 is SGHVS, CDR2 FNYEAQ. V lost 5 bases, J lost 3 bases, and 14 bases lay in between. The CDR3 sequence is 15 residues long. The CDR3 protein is CASSPGGTDYNEQFF. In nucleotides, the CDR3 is TGTGCCAGCAGCCCGGGGGGGACAGACTACAATGAGCAGTTCTTC.

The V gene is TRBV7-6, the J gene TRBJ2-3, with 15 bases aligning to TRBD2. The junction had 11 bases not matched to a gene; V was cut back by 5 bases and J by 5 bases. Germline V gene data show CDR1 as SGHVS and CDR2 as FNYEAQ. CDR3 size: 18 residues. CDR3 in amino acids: CASSPGLAGGPEGDTQYF. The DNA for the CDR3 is TGTGCCAGCAGCCCGGGACTAGCGGGGGGCCCAGAGGGAGATACGCAGTATTTT.

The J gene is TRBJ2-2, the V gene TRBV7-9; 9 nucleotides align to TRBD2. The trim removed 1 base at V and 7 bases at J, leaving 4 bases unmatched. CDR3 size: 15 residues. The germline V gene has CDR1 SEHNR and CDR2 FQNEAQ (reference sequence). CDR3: CASSLGQRGDGELFF. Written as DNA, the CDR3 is TGTGCCAGCAGCTTAGGACAGCGGGGGGACGGGGAGCTGTTTTTT.

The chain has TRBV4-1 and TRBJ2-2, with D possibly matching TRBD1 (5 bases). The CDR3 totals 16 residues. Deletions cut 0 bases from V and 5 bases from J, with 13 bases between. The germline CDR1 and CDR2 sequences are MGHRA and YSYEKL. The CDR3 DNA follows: TGCGCCAGCAGCCAAGATCAGGGTATGAAAACCGGGGAGCTGTTTTTT. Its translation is CASSQDQGMKTGELFF.

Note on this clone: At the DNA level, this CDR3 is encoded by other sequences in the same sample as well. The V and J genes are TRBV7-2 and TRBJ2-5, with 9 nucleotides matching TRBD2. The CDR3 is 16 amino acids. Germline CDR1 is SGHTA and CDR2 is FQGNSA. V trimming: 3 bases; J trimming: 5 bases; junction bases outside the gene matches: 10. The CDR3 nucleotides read TGTGCCAGCAGCTTGGGTAGCGGGGGTGGGGCGGAGACCCAGTACTTC. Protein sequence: CASSLGSGGGAETQYF. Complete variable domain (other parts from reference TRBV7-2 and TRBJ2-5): GAGVSQSPSNKVTEKGKDVELRCDPISGHTALYWYRQSLGQGLEFLIYFQGNSAPDKSGLPSDRFSAERTGGSVSTLTIQRTQQEDSAVYLCASSLGSGGGAETQYFGPGTRLLVL.

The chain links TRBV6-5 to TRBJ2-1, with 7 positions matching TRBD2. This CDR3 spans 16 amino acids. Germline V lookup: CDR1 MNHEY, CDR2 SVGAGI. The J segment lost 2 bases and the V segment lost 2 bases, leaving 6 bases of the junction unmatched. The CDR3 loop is CASSYQPGGAYNEQFF. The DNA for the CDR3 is TGTGCCAGCAGTTACCAGCCGGGAGGTGCCTACAATGAGCAGTTCTTC.

This chain's CDR3 is CASSPPRAGGQPQHF. The CDR3 nucleotides read TGTGCCAGCTCACCCCCGAGGGCAGGGGGCCAGCCCCAGCATTTT. The chain joins TRBV18 to TRBJ1-5, with TRBD1 matching 8 bases. Per germline, CDR1 KGHSH and CDR2 LQKENI. CDR3 length: 15 residues. V shed 3 bases, J shed 7 bases, and the junction held 8 bases outside the gene matches.

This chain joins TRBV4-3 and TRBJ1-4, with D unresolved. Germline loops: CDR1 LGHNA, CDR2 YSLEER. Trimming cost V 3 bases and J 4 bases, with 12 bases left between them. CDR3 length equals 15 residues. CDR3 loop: CASSQEVHNNEKLFF. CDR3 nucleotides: TGCGCCAGCAGCCAGGAGGTACACAATAATGAAAAACTGTTTTTT.

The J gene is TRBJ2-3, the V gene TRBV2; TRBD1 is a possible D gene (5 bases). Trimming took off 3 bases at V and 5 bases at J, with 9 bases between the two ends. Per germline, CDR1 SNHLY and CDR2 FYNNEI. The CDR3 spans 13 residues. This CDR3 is CASSDPGKDTQYF. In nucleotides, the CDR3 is TGTGCCAGCAGTGACCCAGGGAAAGATACGCAGTATTTT.

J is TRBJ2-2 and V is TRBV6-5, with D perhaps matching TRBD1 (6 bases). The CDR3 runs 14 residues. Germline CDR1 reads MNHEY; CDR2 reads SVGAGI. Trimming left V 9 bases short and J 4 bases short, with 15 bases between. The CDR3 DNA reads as TGTGCCAGTTATCCGTACAGGGCCACCGGGGAGCTGTTTTTT. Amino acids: CASYPYRATGELFF.

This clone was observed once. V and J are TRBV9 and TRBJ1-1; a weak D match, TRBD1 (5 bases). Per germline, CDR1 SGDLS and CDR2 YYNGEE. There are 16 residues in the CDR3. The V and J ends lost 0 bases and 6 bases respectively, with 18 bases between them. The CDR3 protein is CASSVGSRGSTAEAFF. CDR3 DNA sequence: TGTGCCAGCAGCGTAGGCTCTCGGGGGAGTACCGCTGAAGCTTTCTTT.

The CDR3 reads CASSLYRSEAFF. In DNA form, the CDR3 reads TGTGCCAGCAGCTTATATCGGTCGGAAGCTTTCTTT. The V and J genes are TRBV11-2 and TRBJ1-1, with unresolved D. Deletions cut 2 bases from V and 8 bases from J, with 9 bases between. The CDR3 runs to 12 residues. The germline V gene has CDR1 SGHAT and CDR2 FQNNGV.

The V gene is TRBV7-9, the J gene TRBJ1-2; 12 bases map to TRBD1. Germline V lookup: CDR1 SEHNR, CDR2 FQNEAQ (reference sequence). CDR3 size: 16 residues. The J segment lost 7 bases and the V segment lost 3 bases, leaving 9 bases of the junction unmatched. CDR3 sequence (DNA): TGTGCCAGCAGCTTTACCTGGGACAGGGGGCCGGGTGGCTACACCTTC. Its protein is CASSFTWDRGPGGYTF.

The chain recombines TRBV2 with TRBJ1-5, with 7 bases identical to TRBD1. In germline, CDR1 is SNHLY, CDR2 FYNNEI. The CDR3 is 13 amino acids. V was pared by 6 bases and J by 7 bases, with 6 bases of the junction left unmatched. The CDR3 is CASRPGGGQPQHF. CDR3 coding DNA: TGTGCCAGCAGACCAGGGGGGGGACAGCCCCAGCATTTT.

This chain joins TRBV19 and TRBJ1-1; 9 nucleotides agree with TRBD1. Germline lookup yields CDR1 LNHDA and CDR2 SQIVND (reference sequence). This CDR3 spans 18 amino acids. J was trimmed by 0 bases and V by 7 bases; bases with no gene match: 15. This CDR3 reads CASKLKSGTGLVNTEAFF. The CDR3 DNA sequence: TGTGCCAGTAAATTAAAGTCAGGGACAGGGCTCGTGAACACTGAAGCTTTCTTT.

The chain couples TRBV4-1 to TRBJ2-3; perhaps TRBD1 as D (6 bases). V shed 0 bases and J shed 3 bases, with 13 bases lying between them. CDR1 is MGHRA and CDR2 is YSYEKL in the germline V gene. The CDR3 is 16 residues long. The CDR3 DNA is TGCGCCAGCAGCCAAGAATCGGACAGAAAGACAGATACGCAGTATTTT. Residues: CASSQESDRKTDTQYF.

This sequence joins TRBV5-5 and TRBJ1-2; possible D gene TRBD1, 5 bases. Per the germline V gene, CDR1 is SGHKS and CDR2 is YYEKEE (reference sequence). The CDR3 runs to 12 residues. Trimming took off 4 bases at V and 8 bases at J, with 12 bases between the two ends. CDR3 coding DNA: TGTGCCAGCAGCCGACGGGGCTGGGGCTACACCTTC. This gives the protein CASSRRGWGYTF.

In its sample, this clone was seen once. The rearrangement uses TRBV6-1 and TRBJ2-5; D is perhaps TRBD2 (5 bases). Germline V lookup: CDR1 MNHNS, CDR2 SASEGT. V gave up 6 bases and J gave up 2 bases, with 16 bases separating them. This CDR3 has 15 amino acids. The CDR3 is CASSSALAGQETQYF. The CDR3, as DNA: TGTGCCAGCAGCTCAGCCCTAGCAGGACAAGAGACCCAGTACTTC.

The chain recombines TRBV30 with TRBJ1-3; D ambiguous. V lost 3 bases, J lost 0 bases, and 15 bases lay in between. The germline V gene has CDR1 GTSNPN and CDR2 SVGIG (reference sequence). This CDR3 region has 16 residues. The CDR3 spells CAWSPRQHHSGNTIYF. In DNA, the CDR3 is TGTGCCTGGAGCCCCCGGCAGCACCACTCTGGAAACACCATATATTTT.